One TCR beta chain is described in this entry. Its specificity is not known. This entry is derived from a study of T cell responses to AZD1222 COVID-19 vaccine. Broader study findings: The donors showed a predominance of white British ancestry and of females, with possible underestimation of clonal diversity.

Here immunoSEQ multiplex PCR was the method, and the copy in TCRdb shows in-frame clones only, minus some. The sample shows some 150,000 clones, about 82% of them seen only once. The sample here was peripheral blood, taken 28 days after the second AZD1222 dose. The receptor's source is an adult who received the AZD1222 COVID-19 vaccine.

CDR3 sequence (DNA): TGTGCCAGCAGCCACGGACTAGGGTACAATGAGCAGTTCTTC. It encodes CASSHGLGYNEQFF. V usage is TRBV11-2 and J usage is TRBJ2-1; 7 bases are a match to TRBD2. The CDR3 has 14 amino acids. From germline, CDR1 is SGHAT and CDR2 FQNNGV. The V and J ends lost 5 bases and 4 bases, in that order; junction bases with no gene match: 5.